Presented here are 31 T cell receptor beta chains from one specimen sequenced in a study of vaccination and CD4 T cells after COVID-19. Treatment defined: roughly ten-day PBMC culture with coronavirus spike peptide pools or control peptides (ViraFEST assay). Sequence data for DNA of cultured CD4+ T cells were generated by the Oncomine TCR Beta short-read assay. TCRdb reanalysed the PCR reads using MiXCR and keeps one entry per CDR3 protein. This table has about 8,300 distinct CDR3 sequences, 45% to 55% appearing once. Their target antigens are unknown. What was sequenced was CD4+ T cells from blood, cultured in vitro. The receptors were sampled from a human donor who had recovered from COVID-19.

The gene calls are TRBV18 and TRBJ1-3; 12 bases fit TRBD1. Germline V gene sequence: CDR1 KGHSH, CDR2 LQKENI. V gave up 3 bases and J gave up 2 bases; unmatched junction bases: 8. CDR3 length: 18 amino acids. This chain's CDR3 is CASSPGTGGAETGNTIYF. In nucleotides, the CDR3 is TGTGCCAGCTCACCTGGGACAGGGGGCGCAGAGACTGGAAACACCATATATTTT. The full variable domain, its missing parts supplied by reference TRBV18 and TRBJ1-3, is NAGVMQNPRHLVRRRGQEARLRCSPMKGHSHVYWYRQLPEEGLKFMVYLQKENIIDESGMPKERFSAEFPKEGPSILRIQQVVRGDSAAYFCASSPGTGGAETGNTIYFGEGSWLTVV.

The chain combines TRBV10-3 with TRBJ2-3; maybe TRBD2 (5 bases). V lost 0 bases to trimming and J lost 2 bases, with 9 bases between them. Germline lookup yields CDR1 ENHRY and CDR2 SYGVKD. This CDR3 region has 15 residues. CDR3 nucleotide sequence: TGTGCCATCAGTGAGTCAGGGAGTGTCACAGATACGCAGTATTTT. Its translation: CAISESGSVTDTQYF.

This clonotype was detected only once. This chain joins TRBV7-9 and TRBJ1-6; 10 nucleotides match TRBD1. Germline values: CDR1 SEHNR, CDR2 FQNEAQ (reference sequence). The junction had 1 base not matched to a gene; V was cut back by 1 base and J by 7 bases. The length of the CDR3 is 15 residues. Written as DNA, the CDR3 is TGTGCCAGCAGCTTAGTGGGACAGGGGAATTCACCCCTCCACTTT. Amino acids: CASSLVGQGNSPLHF.

Only a few counts were recorded for this clonotype. The J gene is TRBJ2-1, the V gene TRBV2, with D unclear. This CDR3 comprises 11 residues. Germline CDR1 is SNHLY and CDR2 is FYNNEI. Trimming left V 6 bases short and J 6 bases short, with 6 bases between. The CDR3 DNA sequence: TGTGCCAGCAGGCTCATCAATGAGCAGTTCTTC. Translating gives CASRLINEQFF.

This clonotype occurred a few times. This chain links TRBV5-4 with TRBJ1-6; D is perhaps TRBD1 (6 bases). Trimming stripped 5 bases from V and 8 bases from J, with 14 bases between. The CDR3 consists of 14 residues. Germline CDR1 reads SGHNT; CDR2 reads YYREEE (reference sequence). The CDR3 coding sequence is TGTGCCAGCAGTCTCACAGGGACCGATTCACCCCTCCACTTT. Translated, it gives CASSLTGTDSPLHF.

This chain links TRBV11-3 with TRBJ2-5, with D unclear. The germline V gene encodes CDR1 SGHNT and CDR2 YENEEA. V lost 1 base to trimming and J lost 4 bases, with 10 bases between them. The CDR3 spans 14 residues. In DNA form, the CDR3 reads TGTGCCAGCAGCTTAGCGCGAGATCGAGAGACCCAGTACTTC. Residues: CASSLARDRETQYF.

This clonotype was seen once. The V gene is TRBV12-3 or TRBV12-4, the J gene TRBJ1-1, with a weak D call TRBD1 (5 bases). The V end lost 8 bases, the J end lost 3 bases, and 19 bases lay between the germline ends. The CDR3 totals 15 residues. The CDR3 coding sequence is TGTGCCAGCCGTAGGTCGGGGGTGGGGGACACTGAAGCTTTCTTT. Protein sequence: CASRRSGVGDTEAFF.

This chain links TRBV20-1 with TRBJ1-3, with a possible D match to TRBD1 (6 bases). This CDR3 is 14 amino acids long. Germline V gives CDR1 DFQATT, CDR2 SNEGSKA (reference sequence). V gave up 3 bases and J gave up 0 bases, with 9 bases separating them. CDR3 nucleotide sequence: TGCAGTGCTAGGGACAGCAACTCTGGAAACACCATATATTTT. It codes for CSARDSNSGNTIYF.

This clonotype has more than one count but fewer than ten. The chain employs TRBV20-1 and TRBJ2-5, with 7 bases lining up with TRBD1. CDR1 is DFQATT and CDR2 is SNEGSKA in the germline V gene (reference sequence). V shed 6 bases and J 5 bases; nucleotides not matched to a gene: 9. The CDR3 has 13 residues. For the CDR3, the DNA is TGCAGTGCCCTCCACAGGGGTGGCGAGACCCAGTACTTC. Translation: CSALHRGGETQYF.

The genes are TRBV18 and TRBJ1-2; TRBD1 matches at 9 bases. The CDR3 is made up of 14 amino acids. Trimming removed 1 base from V and 6 bases from J; junction bases left unmatched: 3. CDR1 is KGHSH and CDR2 is LQKENI in the germline V gene. The CDR3 coding sequence is TGTGCCAGCTCACCACGGACAGGGGATGATGGCTACACCTTC. It encodes CASSPRTGDDGYTF.

The chain has TRBV12-3 or TRBV12-4 and TRBJ1-2; D unresolved. The V end lost 3 bases, the J end lost 7 bases, and 12 bases lay between the germline ends. This CDR3 spans 13 amino acids. DNA of the CDR3: TGTGCCAGCAGTTTGGGTAGGAGTTCTGGCTACACCTTC. Its translation is CASSLGRSSGYTF.

This clonotype has more than one count but fewer than ten. This chain's CDR3 is CATSESGTGSNQPQHF. The CDR3 nucleotides are TGTGCCACCAGTGAATCCGGGACAGGGAGCAATCAGCCCCAGCATTTT. The genes are TRBV24-1 and TRBJ1-5; 9 bases are shared with TRBD1. CDR1 is KGHDR, CDR2 SFDVKD, per germline. J lost 1 base, V lost 4 bases, and 4 bases had no gene match. The CDR3 sequence is 16 residues long.

The V and J genes are TRBV11-3 and TRBJ2-2; TRBD1 matches at 8 bases. CDR1 SGHNT and CDR2 YENEEA come from the germline V gene. The CDR3 is made up of 14 amino acids. Germline trimming cut 4 bases from V and 7 bases from J; bases unmatched to any gene: 5. CDR3 amino acids: CASSYRGKGGELFF. CDR3 nucleotide sequence: TGTGCCAGCAGCTACAGGGGGAAGGGCGGGGAGCTGTTTTTT.

This clonotype is labeled as medium-sized. For the CDR3, the DNA is TGTGCCAGCAGCGTAGTAGGCGGGGTCTCTGGCTACACCTTC. It yields the protein CASSVVGGVSGYTF. The V and J genes are TRBV9 and TRBJ1-2, with D uncertain. Germline V gene lookup returns CDR1 SGDLS and CDR2 YYNGEE. V lost 0 bases and J lost 7, with 13 bases in between. The CDR3 totals 14 residues.

This clonotype was seen a handful of times. The J gene is TRBJ1-2, the V gene TRBV11-2, with 7 bases aligning to TRBD1. The CDR3 covers 16 residues. Per germline, CDR1 SGHAT and CDR2 FQNNGV. The V and J ends lost 1 base and 5 bases, in that order; junction bases with no gene match: 10. CDR3 nucleotides: TGTGCCAGCAGCTTAGGACAGGGTTTCGAAGTTTATGGCTACACCTTC. Protein: CASSLGQGFEVYGYTF.

J is TRBJ2-7 and V is TRBV6-1, with D possibly called TRBD1 or TRBD2 (5 bases each). The CDR3 spans 14 residues. The ends were cut back, 7 bases at V and 5 bases at J, with 18 bases in the middle. Germline loops: CDR1 MNHNS, CDR2 SASEGT. CDR3 coding DNA: TGTGCCAGCACCCCGTCAGGGAGATGGAACGAGCAGTACTTC. Its translation is CASTPSGRWNEQYF.

The chain carries TRBV20-1 and TRBJ2-4, with 10 bases fitting TRBD1. The CDR3 extends over 18 amino acids. CDR1 and CDR2 (germline): DFQATT, SNEGSKA (reference sequence). With V trimmed by 4 bases and J by 2 bases, 14 bases remained unmatched. The CDR3 DNA reads TGCAGTGCTATTTTAACCATACCGGGACAGGGGTCCAAAAACATTCAGTACTTC. It specifies CSAILTIPGQGSKNIQYF.

The chain recombines TRBV6-1 with TRBJ2-1, with 8 positions matching TRBD2. CDR1 is MNHNS and CDR2 is SASEGT in the germline V gene. Germline trimming cut 1 base from V and 4 bases from J; bases unmatched to any gene: 6. The CDR3 runs 16 residues. The CDR3 nucleotides read TGTGCCAGCAGTGAAGATCGAGTAGCGGGGTACAATGAGCAGTTCTTC. It translates to CASSEDRVAGYNEQFF.

CDR3 nucleotide sequence: TGTGCCAGCAGCTTGGGACAGGGGGGTTCCTACGAGCAGTACTTC. Translating it yields CASSLGQGGSYEQYF. The chain uses TRBV5-4 and TRBJ2-7; 9 bases match TRBD1. This CDR3 has 15 amino acids. V shed 0 bases, J shed 1 base, and the junction held 2 bases outside the gene matches. The germline V gene encodes CDR1 SGHNT and CDR2 YYREEE (reference sequence).

The rearrangement uses TRBV5-4 and TRBJ1-1; unclear D gene. The germline V and J ends were trimmed by 5 bases and 2 bases, with 13 bases remaining between them. There are 14 residues in the CDR3. From germline, CDR1 is SGHNT and CDR2 YYREEE (reference sequence). The CDR3, as DNA: TGTGCCAGCAGTTTCCGGACGGGCAACACTGAAGCTTTCTTT. Protein: CASSFRTGNTEAFF.

This clonotype was counted between two and nine times. J is TRBJ1-5 and V is TRBV2; no reliable D call. V lost 3 bases, J lost 6 bases, and 12 bases lay in between. This CDR3 has 14 residues. Germline values: CDR1 SNHLY, CDR2 FYNNEI. The CDR3 spells CASSERQAGQPQHF. DNA for the CDR3: TGTGCCAGCAGTGAGAGGCAAGCGGGTCAGCCCCAGCATTTT.

CDR3 residues: CASTSGGASELFF. CDR3 DNA: TGTGCCAGCACAAGCGGGGGGGCTAGCGAGCTGTTTTTT. The chain is built from TRBV6-1 and TRBJ2-2; TRBD2 aligns across 10 bases. The germline gives CDR1 MNHNS, CDR2 SASEGT. The J segment lost 11 bases and the V segment lost 7 bases, leaving 7 bases of the junction unmatched. The CDR3 runs 13 residues.

The chain uses TRBV6-2 or TRBV6-3 and TRBJ2-2; 15 positions agree with TRBD2. Germline CDR1 and CDR2: MNHEY and SVGEGT. The CDR3 is 18 residues long. J was trimmed by 4 bases and V by 6 bases; bases with no gene match: 9. CDR3 bases: TGTGCCAGCAGCTTATGGACTAGCGGGGGGGCGATCACCGGGGAGCTGTTTTTT. Encoded protein: CASSLWTSGGAITGELFF.

The rearrangement uses TRBV19 and TRBJ2-7; 8 bases are a match to TRBD2. Germline CDR1 LNHDA, CDR2 SQIVND (reference sequence). V lost 8 bases, J lost 5 bases, and 14 bases stayed unmatched. The CDR3 is 15 residues long. The chain's CDR3 is CASRSLAASVNEQYF. The CDR3 DNA sequence: TGTGCCAGTCGATCACTAGCGGCGTCTGTCAACGAGCAGTACTTC.

This chain links TRBV5-1 with TRBJ1-1, with D possibly being TRBD1 (5 bases). CDR1 and CDR2 from the germline V gene are SGHRS and YFSETQ. The V and J ends lost 1 base and 0 bases respectively, with 10 bases between them. This CDR3 has 15 amino acids. This chain's CDR3 is CASSLLPGLNTEAFF. The DNA of the CDR3 is TGCGCCAGCAGCTTGCTTCCGGGGCTGAACACTGAAGCTTTCTTT.

The genes are TRBV20-1 and TRBJ1-2; TRBD1 agrees at 7 bases. Germline loops: CDR1 DFQATT, CDR2 SNEGSKA (reference sequence). The CDR3 spans 16 residues. After removal of 0 bases from V and 4 bases from J, the junction contained 11 bases not matched to a gene. Written as DNA, the CDR3 is TGCAGTGCTAGAGATAGAGGGGGCGGTAGGGGCTATGGCTACACCTTC. Amino acid sequence: CSARDRGGGRGYGYTF.

The rearrangement links TRBV6-1 to TRBJ2-5, with 9 bases matching TRBD1. After removal of 6 bases from V and 10 bases from J, the junction contained 9 bases not matched to a gene. The CDR3 sequence is 13 residues long. Germline assignment: CDR1 MNHNS and CDR2 SASEGT. As DNA, the CDR3 is TGTGCCAGCAGGGGTCTCCGGGACAGGGTCCAGTACTTC. Amino acids: CASRGLRDRVQYF.

The chain links TRBV12-3 or TRBV12-4 to TRBJ1-1; no definite D call. The V gene lost 7 bases and the J gene lost 0 bases, with 12 bases spanning the gap. CDR3 size: 14 residues. The CDR3 spells CASTPNLMNTEAFF. The CDR3 DNA reads TGTGCCAGCACCCCCAACCTGATGAACACTGAAGCTTTCTTT.

In DNA, the CDR3 is TGTGCCAGCAGTTTCAGGGCGGGCGGGGAAAAACTGTTTTTT. The encoded protein is CASSFRAGGEKLFF. The rearrangement uses TRBV7-2 and TRBJ1-4; tentative D call: TRBD1 (5 bases). The CDR3 covers 14 residues. The germline V gene has CDR1 SGHTA and CDR2 FQGNSA. Trimming shortened V by 6 bases and J by 8 bases, and 16 bases separated the two germline ends.

This chain joins TRBV11-2 and TRBJ2-1; 8 nucleotides agree with TRBD2. Germline values: CDR1 SGHAT, CDR2 FQNNGV. V shed 1 base and J 8 bases; nucleotides not matched to a gene: 7. CDR3 length: 15 residues. The CDR3 region is CASSLAGGYLDEQFF. CDR3 sequence (DNA): TGTGCCAGCAGCTTAGCGGGGGGGTATTTGGATGAGCAGTTCTTC.

This clonotype was picked up a small number of times. The chain employs TRBV10-3 and TRBJ1-2, with D perhaps matching TRBD1 (6 bases). Germline-derived CDR1 and CDR2 are ENHRY and SYGVKD. There are 13 residues in the CDR3. With 7 bases removed from V and 5 bases from J, the gap between germline ends came to 14 bases. CDR3 coding DNA: TGTGCCATCAACCCAGGGGCGGAATATGGCTACACCTTC. This gives the protein CAINPGAEYGYTF.